This T cell receptor (beta chain) was documented in a study of Graves' ophthalmopathy and Graves' hyperthyroidism. Patients were excluded if they had other autoimmune diseases or uncontrolled infections, and likewise if pregnancy or lactation applied. Establishment of the diagnosis relied upon clinical symptoms, serum thyroxine, TRAb, thyroid ultrasound and orbital computed tomography. As the starting material, roughly 9.7 ml of fresh peripheral blood yielded the PBMCs. Amplification of TCR beta CDR3 regions used RNA transcripts. An opening RT-PCR round employed HTBI primers and preceded a second-round multiplex PCR. A single record per CDR3 protein comes from TCRdb applying MiXCR to the multiplex PCR reads. Found here are some 48,000 distinct CDR3 sequences, about 50% of them singletons; the top ten hold approximately 23%. Whole-study findings and limits: A classifier, a 13-signature model, separated ophthalmopathy from stable hyperthyroidism with more than 85% sensitivity and approximately 80% specificity.

CDR1 is MNHEY, CDR2 SVGAGI, per germline. V lost 2 bases, J lost 1 base, and 5 bases lay in between. CDR3 length equals 13 residues. This clonotype was detected ten times or more. The target antigen is unknown. This chain links TRBV6-5 with TRBJ1-2; the D is unclear. The clonotype originates from an adult man with Graves' ophthalmopathy. Specimen: peripheral blood. For the CDR3, the DNA is TGTGCCAGCAGTTACATGGGTAACTATGGCTACACCTTC. Protein product: CASSYMGNYGYTF.